This T cell receptor (beta chain) comes out of a study of T cell repertoires and HLA-DP antigens. Trimming shortened V by 7 bases and J by 5 bases, and 8 bases separated the two germline ends. Germline V gene lookup returns CDR1 SQVTM and CDR2 ANQGSEA. The CDR3 totals 10 residues. Sequenced by immunoSEQ multiplex PCR; TCRdb stores in-frame clones only, minus some. The sample carries 90,000 to 130,000 clones, 85% to 95% recorded once. Details on this clone: Its antigen is unknown.

The receptor comes from a woman between 18 and 30 years old in good health and CMV-seronegative. V usage is TRBV29-1 and J usage is TRBJ1-1; D remains unclear. Sequencing was performed on CD4+ T cells from PBMCs. The CDR3 loop is CSGANTEAFF. Here the CDR3 DNA reads TGCAGCGGGGCGAATACTGAAGCTTTCTTT.